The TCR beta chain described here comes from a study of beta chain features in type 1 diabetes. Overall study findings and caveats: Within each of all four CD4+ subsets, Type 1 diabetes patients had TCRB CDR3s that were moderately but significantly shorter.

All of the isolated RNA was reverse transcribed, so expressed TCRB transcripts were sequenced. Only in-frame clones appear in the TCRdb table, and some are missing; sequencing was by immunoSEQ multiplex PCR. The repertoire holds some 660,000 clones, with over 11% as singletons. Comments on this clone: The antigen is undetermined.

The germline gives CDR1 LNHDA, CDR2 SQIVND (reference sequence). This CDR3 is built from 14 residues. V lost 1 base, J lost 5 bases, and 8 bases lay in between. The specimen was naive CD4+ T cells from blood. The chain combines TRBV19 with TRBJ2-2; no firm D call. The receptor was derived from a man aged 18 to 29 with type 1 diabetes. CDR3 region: CASSIVGATGELFF. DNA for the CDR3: TGTGCCAGTAGTATAGTTGGAGCTACCGGGGAGCTGTTTTTT.